The source of this T cell receptor beta chain is a study of PD-1 blockade in mismatch repair-deficient tumors. Data came from immunoSEQ multiplex PCR; TCRdb stores just in-frame clones and leaves some out. This sample has 12,000 to 15,000 clones, with 65% to 90% found just once. Per germline, CDR1 LNHNV and CDR2 YYDKDF (reference sequence). CDR3 length: 15 residues. On this clone itself: One end of the junction fails to match germline, which may point to a read error.

The sequence was obtained from an adult with mismatch repair-deficient cancer. Sequencing was performed on PBMCs, taken about 15 weeks after starting pembrolizumab. The chain combines TRBV15 with TRBJ1-1, with 12 bases that match TRBD1. The CDR3: CATSRDPFGTGGDKF. In nucleotides, the CDR3 is TGTGCCACCAGCAGAGATCCGTTCGGGACAGGGGGCGACAAATTT.